The 30 T cell receptor beta chains listed next were all sequenced from one sample in a study of shared clonotypes between healthy human individuals. Sequencing used immunoSEQ multiplex PCR; TCRdb keeps in-frame clones, though not all of them. The table has a few million clones, roughly 92% seen once. Sequencing was done on a sample of naive CD4+ T cells sorted from blood. Specified subset: CD45RA+ positively selected. These receptors all stem from a man aged 18 to 29 in good health.

This sequence joins TRBV6-6 and TRBJ2-7; D may be TRBD2 (5 bases). Trimming removed 2 bases at V and 3 bases at J, with 8 bases between. This CDR3 is built from 13 residues. Looked up from germline, CDR1 is MNHNY and CDR2 is SVGAGI (reference sequence). This CDR3 reads CASSYVGVYEQYF. DNA for the CDR3: TGTGCCAGCAGTTACGTCGGGGTCTACGAGCAGTACTTC.

As concerns this clone: Additional DNA sequences in this sample encode the identical CDR3. This sequence joins TRBV18 and TRBJ2-7; 7 bases are a match to TRBD1. Germline assignment: CDR1 KGHSH and CDR2 LQKENI. The V gene end was trimmed by 1 base and the J gene end by 4 bases; junction bases not matched to a gene: 1. CDR3 length: 13 amino acids. The CDR3 coding sequence is TGTGCCAGCTCACCACGACAGGGTTACGAGCAGTACTTC. Amino acid sequence: CASSPRQGYEQYF.

The CDR3 loop is CASSHPQEKGYGYTF. The CDR3 bases are TGTGCCAGCAGTCATCCCCAGGAGAAGGGGTATGGCTACACCTTC. The chain uses TRBV28 and TRBJ1-2, with D tentatively TRBD1 (5 bases). The germline V gene has CDR1 MDHEN and CDR2 SYDVKM. The CDR3 runs to 15 residues. The V end was cut by 5 bases, the J end by 5 bases, with 18 bases between.

The V gene is TRBV20-1, the J gene TRBJ2-5; 12 nucleotides match TRBD2. CDR3 length: 11 residues. The junction had 4 bases not matched to a gene; V was cut back by 8 bases and J by 9 bases. The germline gives CDR1 DFQATT, CDR2 SNEGSKA (reference sequence). CDR3 amino acids: CSSTSGGSQYF. In DNA form, the CDR3 reads TGCAGTTCCACTAGCGGGGGGTCCCAGTACTTC.

This chain uses TRBV18 with TRBJ2-7, with 7 bases aligning to TRBD1. The CDR3 is 15 amino acids. In germline, CDR1 is KGHSH, CDR2 LQKENI. Unmatched junction bases numbered 9, after V lost 3 bases and J lost 4 bases. CDR3: CASSPPGQISYEQYF. The CDR3 bases are TGTGCCAGCTCACCTCCGGGACAGATCTCTTACGAGCAGTACTTC.

The genes are TRBV5-4 and TRBJ2-1; TRBD2 agrees at 10 bases. Germline loops: CDR1 SGHNT, CDR2 YYREEE (reference sequence). Trimming removed 4 bases from V and 6 bases from J; junction bases left unmatched: 13. The CDR3 is 17 residues long. The DNA for the CDR3 is TGTGCCAGCAGCCCCCCCCCTCTAGCGGGAGCAGTCAATGAGCAGTTCTTC. Its protein is CASSPPPLAGAVNEQFF.

The rearrangement joins TRBV2 to TRBJ2-2; 11 bases fit TRBD2. The trim removed 6 bases at V and 5 bases at J, leaving 2 bases unmatched. Germline CDR1 SNHLY, CDR2 FYNNEI. This CDR3 has 14 residues. CDR3 coding DNA: TGTGCCAGCAGGACTAGCGGGACGACCGGGGAGCTGTTTTTT. It specifies CASRTSGTTGELFF. The full variable domain, in which reference TRBV2 and TRBJ2-2 provide the parts outside the CDR3, is EPEVTQTPSHQVTQMGQEVILRCVPISNHLYFYWYRQILGQKVEFLVSFYNNEISEKSEIFDDQFSVERPDGSNFTLKIRSTKLEDSAMYFCASRTSGTTGELFFGEGSRLTVL.

With regard to this clone: This sample also contains other DNA sequences that code for the same CDR3. V gene TRBV10-3 combines with J gene TRBJ2-7, with a tentative D call TRBD1 (5 bases). V lost 4 bases and J lost 1, with 5 bases in between. Germline CDR1 is ENHRY and CDR2 is SYGVKD. This CDR3 is built from 12 residues. The CDR3 protein is CAISGTSYEQYF. The DNA for the CDR3 is TGTGCCATCAGTGGGACATCCTACGAGCAGTACTTC.

The V call is TRBV7-8, the J call TRBJ2-1, with 12 bases fitting TRBD2. V was clipped by 0 bases and J by 0 bases; unmatched bases: 3. Per germline, CDR1 SGHVS and CDR2 FQNEAQ. This CDR3 is 18 amino acids long. The CDR3 region is CASSLASTSGGSYNEQFF. The DNA of the CDR3 is TGTGCCAGCAGCTTAGCTTCGACTAGCGGGGGCTCCTACAATGAGCAGTTCTTC.

The chain combines TRBV10-3 with TRBJ1-3; tentative D call: TRBD1 (6 bases). The V end was cut by 8 bases, the J end by 3 bases, with 14 bases between. The germline V gene encodes CDR1 ENHRY and CDR2 SYGVKD. The CDR3 contains 14 residues. DNA of the CDR3: TGTGCCATCTCTGCAGGGGAGGGTGGAAACACCATATATTTT. Its protein product is CAISAGEGGNTIYF.

The gene calls are TRBV7-2 and TRBJ2-1; 13 nucleotides agree with TRBD2. Trimming removed 5 bases from V and 5 bases from J; junction bases left unmatched: 12. The CDR3 runs 18 residues. The V gene's germline CDR1 is SGHTA and CDR2 FQGNSA. CDR3 loop: CASSPRLAGGSGHNEQFF. CDR3 DNA: TGTGCCAGCAGCCCCCGACTAGCGGGAGGCTCGGGACACAATGAGCAGTTCTTC.

This chain connects TRBV19 to TRBJ1-5; no definite D call. Trimming cost V 3 bases and J 0 bases, with 12 bases left between them. The CDR3 spans 16 residues. Germline CDR1 reads LNHDA; CDR2 reads SQIVND (reference sequence). As DNA, the CDR3 is TGTGCCAGTAGTATGTTAGGCTTAAATAGCAATCAGCCCCAGCATTTT. Encoded protein: CASSMLGLNSNQPQHF.

The chain uses TRBV7-9 and TRBJ1-6, with D perhaps TRBD1 (5 bases). Germline V gives CDR1 SEHNR, CDR2 FQNEAQ (reference sequence). V was trimmed by 4 bases and J by 9 bases, leaving 16 bases between them. This CDR3 comprises 15 residues. The CDR3 is CASSSSDIPTSPLHF. CDR3 nucleotide sequence: TGTGCCAGCAGCTCCTCGGACATACCAACTTCACCCCTCCACTTT.

The genes are TRBV9 and TRBJ2-3, with 12 bases matching TRBD2. The CDR3 has 15 residues. In germline, CDR1 is SGDLS, CDR2 YYNGEE. V shed 4 bases, J shed 6 bases, and the junction held 6 bases outside the gene matches. In DNA form, the CDR3 reads TGTGCCAGCAGCCGGGCTAGCGGGGGGGCCGATACGCAGTATTTT. Its protein product is CASSRASGGADTQYF. The variable domain in full, with the rest retrieved from reference TRBV9 and TRBJ2-3, is DSGVTQTPKHLITATGQRVTLRCSPRSGDLSVYWYQQSLDQGLQFLIQYYNGEERAKGNILERFSAQQFPDLHSELNLSSLELGDSALYFCASSRASGGADTQYFGPGTRLTVL.

This chain uses TRBV6-1 with TRBJ2-1; 8 bases are shared with TRBD2. CDR3 length: 15 residues. The germline V gene encodes CDR1 MNHNS and CDR2 SASEGT. The V segment lost 4 bases and the J segment 9 bases; nucleotides outside the gene matches: 11. CDR3 protein: CASSGREGRLIEQFF. The CDR3 coding sequence is TGTGCCAGCAGTGGTCGGGAGGGCCGATTAATTGAGCAGTTCTTC.

A few counts support this clone. The V call is TRBV10-3, the J call TRBJ1-1; 7 bases match TRBD1. The CDR3 contains 14 residues. J gave up 2 bases and V 6 bases, and 6 bases lay outside the gene matches. Germline loops: CDR1 ENHRY, CDR2 SYGVKD. CDR3 sequence (DNA): TGTGCCATCAGCCGGGACAGCAGAAACACTGAAGCTTTCTTT. This sequence encodes CAISRDSRNTEAFF.

The V and J genes are TRBV4-1 and TRBJ2-7; perhaps TRBD1 as D (6 bases). Trimming stripped 6 bases from V and 4 bases from J, with 19 bases between. Germline V CDR1 and CDR2: MGHRA, YSYEKL. The CDR3 spans 15 residues. The CDR3 region has the DNA TGCGCCAGCAGGTCGTACTCCGGGACACCTTACGAGCAGTACTTC. This codes for CASRSYSGTPYEQYF.

J is TRBJ1-2 and V is TRBV5-1, with D possibly matching TRBD1 (6 bases). Germline loops: CDR1 SGHRS, CDR2 YFSETQ. This CDR3 has 19 amino acids. V dropped 0 bases and J dropped 4 bases, with 25 bases sitting between them. DNA for the CDR3: TGCGCCAGCAGCTTGGCGGCCCCTCAAGGCAGGGGATCGTCCTATGGCTACACCTTC. Amino acids: CASSLAAPQGRGSSYGYTF.

V gene TRBV27 combines with J gene TRBJ2-7, with TRBD1 matching over 9 bases. The CDR3 spans 17 residues. CDR1 and CDR2 (germline): MNHEY, SMNVEV (reference sequence). V gave up 5 bases and J gave up 5 bases; unmatched junction bases: 16. CDR3 coding DNA: TGTGCCAGCAGTCCTAAAATCCCAGGACAGGGGTCACACGAGCAGTACTTC. Translating it yields CASSPKIPGQGSHEQYF.

J is TRBJ2-7 and V is TRBV9, with D uncertain. CDR1 is SGDLS and CDR2 is YYNGEE in the germline V gene. V lost 3 bases and J lost 5, with 15 bases in between. The CDR3 is 14 amino acids. The CDR3 nucleotides are TGTGCCAGCAGCGCCCACCTGAACGGAGACGAGCAGTACTTC. Amino acid sequence: CASSAHLNGDEQYF.

This clone was counted a few times. This rearrangement joins TRBV6-4 to TRBJ2-7, with 12 nucleotides matching TRBD2. V trimming: 6 bases; J trimming: 3 bases; junction bases outside the gene matches: 6. Germline V CDR1 and CDR2: MRHNA, SNTAGT. CDR3 length equals 15 residues. CDR3 sequence: CASSVTSGSFYEQYF. DNA for the CDR3: TGTGCCAGCAGCGTGACTAGCGGGAGTTTCTACGAGCAGTACTTC.

The chain is built from TRBV9 and TRBJ2-2; 8 nucleotides align to TRBD1. The CDR3 totals 17 residues. With 0 bases clipped from V and 6 bases from J, the junction kept 10 bases outside the gene matches. The V gene's germline CDR1 is SGDLS and CDR2 YYNGEE. As DNA, the CDR3 is TGTGCCAGCAGCGTAGCCCCAGGGGGCTTAAAGGCCGGGGAGCTGTTTTTT. This sequence encodes CASSVAPGGLKAGELFF.

V usage is TRBV30 and J usage is TRBJ2-7, with no clear D. From germline, CDR1 is GTSNPN and CDR2 SVGIG (reference sequence). V lost 0 bases to trimming and J lost 6 bases, with 12 bases between them. The CDR3 covers 13 residues. The CDR3 sequence: CAWSVRGSFEQYF. CDR3 in DNA: TGTGCCTGGAGTGTACGCGGTTCTTTCGAGCAGTACTTC.

The genes are TRBV19 and TRBJ1-6; D remains ambiguous. V lost 4 bases, J lost 5 bases, and 15 bases lay in between. Germline lookup yields CDR1 LNHDA and CDR2 SQIVND (reference sequence). The CDR3 runs 16 residues. Here the CDR3 DNA reads TGTGCCAGTAGTAGAATAGCCACCCTTGATAATTCACCCCTCCACTTT. It translates to CASSRIATLDNSPLHF.

The rearrangement links TRBV4-3 to TRBJ1-4; D is uncertain. Germline CDR1 reads LGHNA; CDR2 reads YSLEER. V was clipped by 1 base and J by 2 bases, with 2 bases between them. The CDR3 sequence is 13 residues long. CDR3 loop: CASSQATNEKLFF. DNA of the CDR3: TGCGCCAGCAGCCAAGCGACTAATGAAAAACTGTTTTTT.

This clone is a singleton in its sample. The chain combines TRBV4-3 with TRBJ2-1; tentatively, D is TRBD1 (6 bases). CDR1 and CDR2 from the germline V gene are LGHNA and YSLEER. V lost 1 base, J lost 4 bases, and 17 bases lay in between. This CDR3 contains 17 residues. The CDR3 bases are TGCGCCAGCAGCCAAGGGTATTTGCGACAGGCTTACAATGAGCAGTTCTTC. As protein: CASSQGYLRQAYNEQFF.

This sequence joins TRBV7-2 and TRBJ2-7; 12 bases line up with TRBD2. CDR1 and CDR2 (germline): SGHTA, FQGNSA. Unmatched junction bases numbered 5, after V lost 7 bases and J lost 4 bases. The CDR3 has 14 amino acids. The CDR3 reads CASIRTSGTYEQYF. The CDR3 bases are TGTGCCAGCATCCGGACTAGCGGGACGTACGAGCAGTACTTC.

The chain combines TRBV6-5 with TRBJ1-2, with TRBD1 as a possible D gene (5 bases). The germline gives CDR1 MNHEY, CDR2 SVGAGI. The CDR3 contains 15 residues. Between the trimmed V and J ends, which lost 2 bases and 1 base, there was a span of 11 bases. The CDR3 DNA reads as TGTGCCAGCAGTTACGGGGACGGCGGTAACTATGGCTACACCTTC. Amino acids: CASSYGDGGNYGYTF.

The chain joins TRBV7-2 to TRBJ2-7; weak D call: TRBD1 (6 bases). Germline assignment: CDR1 SGHTA and CDR2 FQGNSA. Trimming pared 7 bases from V and 2 bases from J, leaving 15 bases between. The CDR3 loop spans 14 amino acids. The CDR3 DNA sequence: TGTGCCAGCACCCCCCTGCAGGGGACCTACGAGCAGTACTTC. Translated: CASTPLQGTYEQYF.

This rearrangement joins TRBV5-1 to TRBJ2-3, with D hard to call. Trimming removed 0 bases from V and 4 bases from J, with 6 bases in between. Germline CDR1 SGHRS, CDR2 YFSETQ. CDR3 length: 13 amino acids. The CDR3 coding sequence is TGCGCCAGCAGCTTGGACGGCTCAGATACGCAGTATTTT. Translated, it gives CASSLDGSDTQYF.